What follows are 8 T cell receptor beta chains derived from one specimen sequenced in a study of cytomegalovirus exposure and HLA in healthy donors. PCR employed 60 Vbeta and 13 Jbeta primers. The table came from immunoSEQ multiplex PCR; TCRdb's copy has only in-frame clones and leaves some out. The sample holds 150,000 or so clones, 65% to 70% seen once. The specimen was PBMCs. The receptors derive from a man aged 25-40 years in good health and CMV-seropositive.

The table lists this clone with a few counts. J is TRBJ2-2 and V is TRBV5-1; 10 nucleotides line up with TRBD2. There are 16 residues in the CDR3. Germline V gene data show CDR1 as SGHRS and CDR2 as YFSETQ. J lost 4 bases, V lost 0 bases, and 3 bases had no gene match. For the CDR3, the DNA is TGCGCCAGCAGCTTGGGTAGCGGGAGGTCCACCGGGGAGCTGTTTTTT. Its protein is CASSLGSGRSTGELFF.

This clone has more than one count but fewer than ten. This chain links TRBV10-1 with TRBJ2-7; TRBD1 agrees at 11 bases. Germline CDR1 WNHNN, CDR2 SYGVQD (reference sequence). J lost 6 bases, V lost 2 bases, and 9 bases had no gene match. This CDR3 has 16 amino acids. DNA for the CDR3: TGCGCCAGCAGTGAGCAATGGACAGGGGGCGGTTCCGAGCAGTACTTC. Translation gives CASSEQWTGGGSEQYF.

Concerning this clone itself: A junction end diverges from the germline sequence, so it may reflect a read error. The CDR3 sequence: CASSPGQGGYNEQFF. The CDR3 bases are TGTGCTAGCAGCCCTGGACAGGGGGGCTACAATGAGCAGTTCTTC. The chain carries TRBV7-7 and TRBJ2-1, with 10 bases matching TRBD1. This CDR3 spans 15 amino acids. Per germline, CDR1 SSHAT and CDR2 FNYEAQ (reference sequence).

This chain connects TRBV7-9 to TRBJ2-5; the match to TRBD2 covers 7 bases. The germline gives CDR1 SEHNR, CDR2 FQNEAQ (reference sequence). This CDR3 is 15 amino acids long. V lost 1 base and J lost 4; bases outside the gene matches: 6. CDR3 sequence: CASSLVRGVGETQYF. CDR3 DNA: TGTGCCAGCAGCTTAGTCCGGGGGGTTGGAGAGACCCAGTACTTC.

The rearrangement links TRBV29-1 to TRBJ2-1, with TRBD2 matching over 10 bases. CDR1 and CDR2 from the germline V gene are SQVTM and ANQGSEA. V shed 5 bases, J shed 0 bases, and the junction held 4 bases outside the gene matches. There are 15 residues in the CDR3. The CDR3 is CSVKQREGSYNEQFF. The CDR3 bases are TGCAGCGTTAAGCAGCGGGAGGGCTCCTACAATGAGCAGTTCTTC.

The J gene is TRBJ2-5, the V gene TRBV30; TRBD1 aligns across 10 bases. Germline V CDR1 and CDR2: GTSNPN, SVGIG (reference sequence). The CDR3 is 19 residues long. Trimming cost V 5 bases and J 3 bases; bases outside gene matches: 21. The CDR3 is CAWGGPGTGDHYGEETQYF. The DNA of the CDR3 is TGTGCCTGGGGCGGGCCCGGGACAGGGGACCATTACGGAGAAGAGACCCAGTACTTC.

The chain has TRBV9 and TRBJ1-4, with D unresolved. Germline CDR1 reads SGDLS; CDR2 reads YYNGEE. The CDR3 is 14 amino acids. Deletions cut 3 bases from V and 4 bases from J, with 10 bases between. CDR3 amino acids: CASSGRVHNEKLFF. DNA of the CDR3: TGTGCCAGCAGCGGCCGGGTCCATAATGAAAAACTGTTTTTT.

The rearrangement joins TRBV6-6 to TRBJ1-4; D might be TRBD1 (5 bases). Trimming stripped 8 bases from V and 5 bases from J, with 15 bases between. CDR1 and CDR2 (germline): MNHNY, SVGAGI (reference sequence). The CDR3 loop spans 14 amino acids. For the CDR3, the DNA is TGTGCCAGCGGCTTGGGGCAGGGAAATGAAAAACTGTTTTTT. It encodes CASGLGQGNEKLFF.